The T cell receptor beta chain described here comes from a study of cytomegalovirus exposure and HLA in healthy donors. Overall study context: Both the approximately 120 validation repertoires and the approximately 700 first-cohort repertoires used the same platform, as reported by a later analysis. Study-level results: A list of around 160 TCR beta chains associated with cytomegalovirus was given.

A word on this clone: Its antigen is unknown.

The donors were part of the validation cohort of 100 to 150 subjects. That cohort was separate from the first cohort, which comprised 500 to 850 subjects. The CDR3 extends over 12 amino acids. CDR1 and CDR2 (germline): MNHEY, SMNVEV (reference sequence). V was shortened by 3 bases and J by 9 bases, with 8 bases between the two germline ends. This table comes from immunoSEQ multiplex PCR, and its TCRdb copy is limited to in-frame clones, with some not included. This sample yields 250,000 or so clones, of which roughly 90% are seen a single time; more than 0.35% belongs to the top ten. The clonotype originates from a woman between 18 and 29 years old in good health and CMV-seronegative. The specimen was PBMCs. The J gene is TRBJ2-2, the V gene TRBV27; D not resolved. The DNA of the CDR3 is TGTGCCAGCAGTTTCAGTGGCAGGGAGCTGTTTTTT. Translation gives CASSFSGRELFF.